This T cell receptor beta chain was captured by sequencing in a study of blood T cell repertoires in COVID-19. Turning to the study itself: Samples taken during acute and convalescent COVID-19 were collected in the United States, Italy and Spain. T cells, B-cell-depleted T cells, or PBMCs supplied cDNA or gDNA.

This CDR3 is 15 amino acids long. The ends lost 6 bases at V and 2 bases at J; junction bases unmatched: 6. Germline lookup yields CDR1 SNHLY and CDR2 FYNNEI. Per the original methods: Amplification with reference gene primers provided the estimates of nucleated cell counts. The assay was immunoSEQ multiplex PCR, and TCRdb's table has in-frame clones only and misses some. That table supplies the V and J calls and clone size; D and trimming were determined from the DNA. The sample yields more than 200,000 clones, about 88% seen once. This clone was seen a single time. This clonotype was obtained from a man aged 35-49 years with acute or convalescent COVID-19. Sequencing was performed on peripheral blood. The rearrangement links TRBV2 to TRBJ2-1, with TRBD1 matching over 8 bases. The CDR3 DNA reads as TGTGCCAGCAGGGTCGGGACAGGAGCCTACAATGAGCAGTTCTTC. Amino acids: CASRVGTGAYNEQFF.